This note documents a single T cell receptor beta chain sequence. The antigen this receptor binds is unknown. Qualities for individual bases were not recorded, and no much larger clone is one base off. The label giving this sample's treatment or condition can be read as: live attenuated yellow fever vaccine strain. At every blood-draw timepoint, two biological replicates of bulk PBMCs were collected. PBMCs were isolated from peripheral blood using a standard Ficoll-Paque protocol. TriZol was used to extract RNA from bulk PBMCs, from CD4 and CD8 fractions, and from dextramer-positive and dextramer-negative fractions. The data derive from a study of T cells after yellow fever vaccination (dated by TCRdb to about 2019). In terms of the full investigation: Libraries from fractions with low cell numbers were prepared with the SMART-Seq v4 Ultra Low Input RNA kit. Bulk TCR alpha and beta repertoires were sequenced longitudinally to track T-cell clones before and after primary and booster YFV17D yellow fever vaccination. Two healthy male donors, one aged 18 to 30 and one aged 30 to 39 years, made up the cohort. Blood was drawn at multiple timepoints before and after primary and secondary immunization, with bulk PBMC replicates and cell subsets isolated.

Here is what the overall study found, with its caveats: Computational filtering was required because FACS-sorted repertoires could contain abundant contaminating clonotypes from the bulk population. Compared with the primary T-cell response, the secondary T-cell response was faster but weaker, reaching its peak on day 5 rather than on day 15. Because only a couple of donors were included in the study, the extent to which the findings can be generalized is limited. Most clones expanded after primary vaccination were re-detected after the booster (96% of CD4 and about nine tenths of CD8), suggesting broad memory maintenance. A small share of clonotypes was detected in both CD4 and CD8 compartments, with the overlap likely arising from convergent recombination.

Sequenced using an Illumina NovaSeq 6000. Synthesis of TCR cDNA relied on 5'RACE template switching, a step that introduced a universal primer site along with unique molecular identifiers. cDNA synthesis was primed from both the TCR alpha and TCR beta constant segments. Library amplification involved two PCR steps, and the second step added sample barcodes and sequencing adapters. Sequencing of libraries was done on Illumina HiSeq 2500 (2x100 bp) or NovaSeq (2x150 bp). In the authors' own workflow: MIGEC was used to demultiplex reads and collapse the reads into UMI consensus sequences, and MiXCR was used for V(D)J alignment. Using edgeR on replicate PBMC samples, clonotypes were called vaccine-responding if FDR was below 0.01 and the log2 fold change was above 5 up to day 15. CD4 or CD8 identity was assigned to each bulk clonotype according to whether the clonotype was present at higher abundance in the sequenced CD4 repertoire or the sequenced CD8 repertoire. The public reads were run again by TCRdb, first through fastp at Q25 and then through MiXCR, and only productive beta chains were kept. Every entry covers one CDR3 protein and lists the most common genes and DNA from its rows. The V and J calls were not made by the authors but by TCRdb's processing. The sample includes about 330,000 distinct CDR3 sequences, with about 4% observed a single time. The ten largest make up approximately 23% of the sample.

CDR1 is given as SGHTA and CDR2 as FQGTGA, both from the germline V gene. V and J are trimmed by 6 bases and 0 bases, and the gene matches miss 5 bases of the junction. From its cysteine to its phenylalanine, the CDR3 spans 16 amino acids. Only the CDR3 part of the read is kept: 48 bases, read in frame from the first base. The V gene is TRBV7-3 and the J gene is TRBJ2-2; TRBD2 fits 9 bases in the junction. This specimen consisted of PBMCs, obtained 5 days after the yellow fever booster vaccination. This sequence was found in a man aged 18 to 30 who received the YFV17D yellow fever vaccine. The DNA sequence is given as TGTGCCAGCAGGAGCGGGGGGCTTACGAACACCGGGGAGCTGTTTTTT. Translated, this is CASRSGGLTNTGELFF.